A single T cell receptor (beta chain) is shown here with its context. The antigen is unknown. These data originate in a study of shared clonotypes between healthy human individuals. Notes on the study in general: The study generally estimated greater richness for naive than memory subsets.

V was clipped by 1 base and J by 7 bases; unmatched bases: 7. The CDR3 length is 16 residues. In germline, CDR1 is LGHNA, CDR2 YSLEER. Free of recent acute infections or vaccinations, the donors were healthy HIV-negative adults. Libraries were prepared by immunoSEQ multiplex PCR; TCRdb keeps only in-frame clonotypes and omits some of them. This sample has roughly 2.2 million clones, with 85% to 95% found just once. The chain couples TRBV4-3 to TRBJ2-1; 10 bases map to TRBD2. This receptor was obtained from a man between 18 and 35 years old in good health. Some clones in this sample may be carry-over from other donors' samples. The sequenced sample was naive CD4+ T cells from PBMCs. Documented subset: CD45RA+ positively selected. CDR3 DNA sequence: TGCGCCAGCAGCCAAGCCCTAGCGGGAGCGTGGAATGAGCAGTTCTTC. Protein product: CASSQALAGAWNEQFF.